The 3 T cell receptor beta chains reported below all come from one sample, sequenced in a study of breast tumors, draining lymph nodes, adjacent tissues. TCRdb re-derived calls from the multiplex PCR reads in MiXCR, one entry per CDR3 protein. Among some 250,000 distinct CDR3 sequences, under 35% were seen once, and the ten largest hold about 3.3%. Axillary draining lymph nodes of breast cancer patients supplied the node samples. The sample taken for sequencing was axillary lymph node tissue. These receptors originate from a female donor with breast cancer. Some clones in this sample may be carry-over from other donors' samples.

This clonotype turned up a few times. The V call is TRBV6-5, the J call TRBJ1-5; TRBD1 might be the D (5 bases). The V end was cut by 0 bases, the J end by 13 bases, with 13 bases between. The CDR3 sequence is 13 residues long. Germline lookup yields CDR1 MNHEY and CDR2 SVGAGI. In nucleotides, the CDR3 is TGTGCCAGCAGTTACTCGTCTCAGGGCCCGCAGCATTTT. Translated, it gives CASSYSSQGPQHF.

V gene TRBV2 combines with J gene TRBJ2-1; 10 bases agree with TRBD2. This CDR3 has 15 amino acids. Germline CDR1 is SNHLY and CDR2 is FYNNEI. V trimming: 5 bases; J trimming: 0 bases; junction bases outside the gene matches: 1. The CDR3 protein is CASSLAGDSYNEQFF. CDR3 DNA sequence: TGTGCCAGCAGTCTAGCGGGGGACTCCTACAATGAGCAGTTCTTC.

The chain uses TRBV30 and TRBJ2-7, with a weak D call TRBD2 (5 bases). From germline, CDR1 is GTSNPN and CDR2 SVGIG (reference sequence). V was clipped by 0 bases and J by 1 base, with 10 bases between them. The CDR3 contains 14 residues. CDR3 DNA sequence: TGTGCCTGGAGTGTCACCGGACTTTCCTACGAGCAGTACTTC. Encoded protein: CAWSVTGLSYEQYF. The full variable domain, completed using reference TRBV30 and TRBJ2-7, is SQTIHQWPATLVQPVGSPLSLECTVEGTSNPNLYWYRQAAGRGLQLLFYSVGIGQISSEVPQNLSASRPQDRQFILSSKKLLLSDSGFYLCAWSVTGLSYEQYFGPGTRLTVT.